The text below deals with one T cell receptor beta chain. Its target is not known. This entry belongs to a study of T cells after yellow fever vaccination. Germline V gene data show CDR1 as SGHTA and CDR2 as FQGNSA. V dropped 1 base and J dropped 11 bases, with 6 bases sitting between them. The CDR3 runs to 12 residues. Findings of the study overall: Researchers cautioned that FACS-sorted repertoires could harbor abundant clonotypes contaminating from the bulk population.

TCRdb re-analysed the 5' RACE reads in MiXCR, keeping a single row per CDR3 protein. Among 600,000 to 750,000 distinct CDR3 sequences, approximately 13% were seen once, and the ten largest hold 15%. The sequencing here drew on PBMCs, taken on the day of the yellow fever booster vaccination. The chain employs TRBV7-2 and TRBJ1-6; unclear D gene. This TCR came from a young man who received the YFV17D yellow fever vaccine. CDR3 in amino acids: CASSLVGAPLHF. DNA for the CDR3: TGTGCCAGCAGCTTAGTCGGGGCACCCCTCCACTTT.